This T cell receptor (beta chain) was recorded in a study of cytomegalovirus exposure and HLA in healthy donors. General study findings and limits: Cytomegalovirus status was reportedly diagnosed by the classifier with high sensitivity and specificity. The study put about 180 TCR beta chains on its list as cytomegalovirus-associated.

The germline V gene has CDR1 SNHLY and CDR2 FYNNEI. V lost 7 bases and J 7 bases, leaving 14 bases between the germline ends. The CDR3 length is 12 residues. Some clones are missing from TCRdb's copy, which holds only in-frame ones; the method was immunoSEQ multiplex PCR. Here the sample spans about 120,000 clones, more than 70% being singletons. This clone has only a few counts. What it recognizes is unknown. The chain uses TRBV2 and TRBJ2-7, with D hard to call. Sample: PBMCs. The receptor was derived from a woman in her twenties or thirties in good health and CMV-seronegative. CDR3 sequence reads: CASTPLYGEQYF. The CDR3 region has the DNA TGTGCCAGCACCCCACTCTACGGGGAGCAGTACTTC.